This T cell receptor beta chain comes out of a study of blood T cell repertoires in COVID-19 (dated by TCRdb to 2019 to 2021). Looking at the study overall: Collaborator samples came from the United States, Italy and Spain and covered acute and convalescent phases of COVID-19. Deeply sampled blood TCRbeta repertoires from subjects exposed to, actively infected with, or recovered from COVID-19 were included in the dataset. The sample metadata nearly always contained a de-identified subject ID, COVID-19 status, age in years and sex. The prospective study material was composed of cDNA or gDNA derived from T cells, B-cell-depleted T cells, or PBMCs. Where available, HLA class I and class II types were taken from metadata supplied by the sample provider and were not determined by assay-based typing. The repertoires were made available in a free public database intended to serve as a resource for research on the immune response to SARS-CoV-2. Samples came from the ongoing ImmuneRACE study (first 160 participants) plus 1,254 subjects from 6 global collaborators.

Details on this clone: This clone's antigen is unknown. No base quality values were provided; no much bigger clone lies one nucleotide off.

The immunoSEQ Assay, a bias-controlled multiplex PCR, was used to amplify TCRbeta CDR3 regions from genomic DNA. The authors' pipeline ran thus. The number of nucleated cells in each sample was estimated by amplification of reference gene primers within the assay. To quantify the absolute abundance of each unique TCRbeta CDR3 rearrangement, sequence reads were collapsed and filtered. For each sample, productive Simpson clonality was calculated as the square root of Simpson's diversity index across productive rearrangements. Entries here come from immuneACCESS through TCRdb and include only in-frame sequences with V and J called. Some clones fail to appear in such tables; in the studies checked, an unresolved V gene covers under half of the shortfall, and the cause of the remainder is unknown. That table supplies the V and J calls and clone size; D and trimming were determined from the DNA. The sample table shows under 350,000 clones, and approximately 85% are seen once. The top ten clonotypes cover more than 6% of the sample.

The full study reports these points: How much clinical and demographic metadata was included differed by source and by participant, and the metadata was provided uncurated.

Collaborating institutions collected whole blood in K2EDTA tubes following their own protocols. For TCRbeta analysis, collaborators shipped samples in one of three forms: frozen whole blood, isolated PBMCs, or DNA extracted from either of those sample types. Input material: peripheral blood. This clonotype was obtained from a human donor in a cohort sampled during active COVID-19.

The CDR3: CATSESDRGPGQPQHF. The nucleotide sequence is given as TGTGCCACCAGTGAATCCGACAGGGGGCCCGGTCAGCCCCAGCATTTT. Recombination linked TRBV24-1 to TRBJ1-5; TRBD1 lines up with 10 middle nucleotides. The CDR1 and CDR2 encoded by the germline V gene are KGHDR and SFDVKD. Trimming accounts for 4 bases at V and 6 bases at J, while the number of junction bases matched to no gene is 8. The CDR3 goes from the cysteine to the phenylalanine over 16 residues. Only the CDR3 DNA stays, 48 bases, in frame from base 1.